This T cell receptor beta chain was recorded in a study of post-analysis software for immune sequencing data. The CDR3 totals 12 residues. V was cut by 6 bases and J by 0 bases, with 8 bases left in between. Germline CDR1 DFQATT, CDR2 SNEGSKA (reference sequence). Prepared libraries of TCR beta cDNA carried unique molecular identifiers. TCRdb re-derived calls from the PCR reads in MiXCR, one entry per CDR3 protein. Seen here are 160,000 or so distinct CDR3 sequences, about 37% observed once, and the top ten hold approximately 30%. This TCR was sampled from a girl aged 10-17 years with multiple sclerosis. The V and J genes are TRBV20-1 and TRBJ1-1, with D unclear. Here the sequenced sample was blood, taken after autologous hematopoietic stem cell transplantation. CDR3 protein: CSASGLNTEAFF. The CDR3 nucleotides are TGCAGTGCGTCAGGTTTGAACACTGAAGCTTTCTTT.